The 27 T cell receptor beta chains given below trace back to one sample, sequenced in a study of shared clonotypes between healthy human individuals. Naivety among CD8 cells was defined by CD45RO negativity and positive CCR7 selection, thereby excluding terminally differentiated effector memory CD45RA+ cells. Sequenced by immunoSEQ multiplex PCR; TCRdb stores in-frame clones only, minus some. The data contain around 610,000 clones, 95% to 96% of them singletons. Sequencing was performed on naive CD8+ T cells sorted from blood. Receptors originate from a woman under 40 in good health.

The V call is TRBV5-1, the J call TRBJ2-7, with a weak D call TRBD1 (5 bases). The ends were cut back, 1 base at V and 5 bases at J, with 13 bases in the middle. Germline lookup yields CDR1 SGHRS and CDR2 YFSETQ. The CDR3 is 14 residues long. The CDR3 sequence is CASSLTAGYNEQYF. The CDR3 nucleotides read TGCGCCAGCAGCTTGACGGCAGGGTATAACGAGCAGTACTTC.

The DNA of the CDR3 is TGTGCCAGCAGCAAGGAGGCCCAAGAGACCCAGTACTTC. Its protein is CASSKEAQETQYF. The rearrangement uses TRBV5-4 and TRBJ2-5, with D possibly matching TRBD2 (5 bases). The V end was cut by 4 bases, the J end by 1 base, with 8 bases between. The CDR3 length is 13 residues. CDR1 and CDR2 from the germline V gene are SGHNT and YYREEE (reference sequence).

J is TRBJ2-3 and V is TRBV28; 8 bases align to TRBD1. V was pared by 2 bases and J by 2 bases, with 6 bases of the junction left unmatched. The V gene's germline CDR1 is MDHEN and CDR2 SYDVKM. The CDR3 is made up of 16 amino acids. CDR3: CASSLRGTGDTDTQYF. In nucleotides, the CDR3 is TGTGCCAGCAGTTTACGCGGGACAGGAGACACAGATACGCAGTATTTT.

The CDR3 bases are TGTGCCAGCAGTGAAGGGTGGGGTCAGCCCCAGCATTTT. This translates into CASSEGWGQPQHF. The chain recombines TRBV25-1 with TRBJ1-5; D unclear. V was pared by 2 bases and J by 6 bases, with 8 bases between. The CDR3 has 13 amino acids. Germline V lookup: CDR1 MGHDK, CDR2 SYGVNS.

This rearrangement joins TRBV10-3 to TRBJ2-7, with D perhaps TRBD2 (6 bases). This CDR3 spans 15 amino acids. Trimming took 0 bases from V and 2 from J, leaving 11 bases between them. Germline CDR1 ENHRY, CDR2 SYGVKD. The CDR3 DNA follows: TGTGCCATCAGTGAGTCGCTAGCGTTTCCCTACGAGCAGTACTTC. Translating gives CAISESLAFPYEQYF.

V is TRBV11-2 and J is TRBJ2-2, with 7 nucleotides matching TRBD2. CDR1 and CDR2 from the germline V gene are SGHAT and FQNNGV. The CDR3 is 18 amino acids. The junction had 11 bases not matched to a gene; V was cut back by 1 base and J by 3 bases. The CDR3 region has the DNA TGTGCCAGCAGCTTAGTCGGGTCGCGGGAGCGTGACACCGGGGAGCTGTTTTTT. Translation gives CASSLVGSRERDTGELFF.

Concerning this clone itself: The same CDR3 also results from other DNA sequences found in this sample. The chain couples TRBV19 to TRBJ2-3, with D perhaps matching TRBD2 (5 bases). Germline CDR1 LNHDA, CDR2 SQIVND (reference sequence). Trimming removed 3 bases from V and 3 bases from J, with 13 bases in between. The CDR3 is 15 amino acids. CDR3 coding DNA: TGTGCCAGTAGTATCGGCCGGGGAAGAACAGATACGCAGTATTTT. The encoded protein is CASSIGRGRTDTQYF.

V is TRBV14 and J is TRBJ2-3; D ambiguous. CDR3 size: 16 residues. Trimming took 1 base from V and 0 from J, leaving 11 bases between them. Germline V gene data show CDR1 as SGHDN and CDR2 as FVKESK. The CDR3 DNA sequence: TGTGCCAGCAGCCAAGCAAAAGGATTGAGCACAGATACGCAGTATTTT. Encoded protein: CASSQAKGLSTDTQYF.

This clone appeared once. This rearrangement joins TRBV28 to TRBJ2-6, with D perhaps TRBD1 (6 bases). Trimming removed 9 bases at V and 0 bases at J, with 21 bases between. Germline V gene lookup returns CDR1 MDHEN and CDR2 SYDVKM. There are 18 residues in the CDR3. The CDR3 protein is CARSIPTGSFSGANVLTF. The CDR3 DNA reads TGTGCCAGGTCCATCCCGACAGGCTCATTCTCTGGGGCCAACGTCCTGACTTTC. Full variable domain (outside the CDR3, taken from reference TRBV28 and TRBJ2-6): DVKVTQSSRYLVKRTGEKVFLECVQDMDHENMFWYRQDPGLGLRLIYFSYDVKMKEKGDIPEGYSVSREKKERFSLILESASTNQTSMYLCARSIPTGSFSGANVLTFGAGSRLTVL.

The chain combines TRBV6-5 with TRBJ1-5; tentatively, D is TRBD1 (5 bases). The V gene lost 6 bases and the J gene lost 5 bases, with 17 bases spanning the gap. Looked up from germline, CDR1 is MNHEY and CDR2 is SVGAGI. The length of the CDR3 is 15 residues. This CDR3 reads CASRHRDSIHQPQHF. The CDR3 DNA reads as TGTGCCAGCAGACACCGAGACAGTATCCATCAGCCCCAGCATTTT.

The chain is built from TRBV7-9 and TRBJ2-7; D is uncertain. Trimming removed 4 bases from V and 4 bases from J, with 5 bases in between. Germline lookup yields CDR1 SEHNR and CDR2 FQNEAQ (reference sequence). This CDR3 region has 11 residues. CDR3 coding DNA: TGTGCCAGCAGCTCCTGGTACGAGCAGTACTTC. Amino acids: CASSSWYEQYF.

The chain is built from TRBV7-9 and TRBJ2-3, with 10 bases identical to TRBD2. The CDR3 sequence is 16 residues long. Germline CDR1 is SEHNR and CDR2 is FQNEAQ (reference sequence). V trimming: 5 bases; J trimming: 2 bases; junction bases outside the gene matches: 7. CDR3 bases: TGTGCCAGCAGCAACGGACTAGCGGAGACCACAGATACGCAGTATTTT. Amino acid sequence: CASSNGLAETTDTQYF.

The gene calls are TRBV21-1 and TRBJ2-7; the D call in the table, TRBD2, was not verified against the DNA. TRBV21-1 is designated a pseudogene. This CDR3 is built from 16 residues. CDR3: CAARTGTGTSGYEQYF. The CDR3 nucleotides read TGTGCCGCCCGGACGGGGACCGGGACTAGCGGATACGAGCAGTACTTC.

The chain couples TRBV7-9 to TRBJ1-3; the D is unclear. CDR3 size: 16 residues. The ends were cut back, 0 bases at V and 9 bases at J, with 18 bases in the middle. Per germline, CDR1 SEHNR and CDR2 FQNEAQ (reference sequence). The CDR3 DNA follows: TGTGCCAGCAGCTTAGCTTCTAACACCCCGCGGGGCACCATATATTTT. Residues: CASSLASNTPRGTIYF. The whole variable domain, filled in from reference TRBV7-9 and TRBJ1-3, reads DTGVSQNPRHKITKRGQNVTFRCDPISEHNRLYWYRQTLGQGPEFLTYFQNEAQLEKSRLLSDRFSAERPKGSFSTLEIQRTEQGDSAMYLCASSLASNTPRGTIYFGEGSWLTVV.

The chain carries TRBV7-8 and TRBJ2-2; TRBD1 agrees at 9 bases. In germline, CDR1 is SGHVS, CDR2 FQNEAQ. The CDR3 runs 17 residues. After removal of 6 bases from V and 6 bases from J, the junction contained 14 bases not matched to a gene. The CDR3 loop reads CASSYTPGQGPPGELFF. The CDR3 coding sequence is TGTGCCAGCAGTTATACACCGGGACAGGGTCCCCCCGGGGAGCTGTTTTTT.

The chain links TRBV7-9 to TRBJ1-2, with D possibly being TRBD1 (5 bases). The CDR3 runs 16 residues. Between the trimmed V and J ends, which lost 0 bases and 0 bases, there was a span of 11 bases. Germline CDR1 and CDR2: SEHNR and FQNEAQ (reference sequence). The CDR3 DNA is TGTGCCAGCAGCTTAGCGCCCAAGGGGCCTAACTATGGCTACACCTTC. Translated: CASSLAPKGPNYGYTF.

This chain links TRBV6-5 with TRBJ2-2; D gene uncertain. The V and J ends lost 1 base and 0 bases respectively, with 9 bases between them. CDR1 and CDR2 from the germline V gene are MNHEY and SVGAGI. The CDR3 extends over 16 amino acids. CDR3: CASSYYAEANTGELFF. CDR3 nucleotides: TGTGCCAGCAGTTACTACGCCGAAGCGAACACCGGGGAGCTGTTTTTT.

The chain joins TRBV19 to TRBJ2-2; TRBD2 matches 11 bases. Germline assignment: CDR1 LNHDA and CDR2 SQIVND (reference sequence). The CDR3 totals 15 residues. V dropped 5 bases and J dropped 4; count of bases not matched to a gene: 3. The CDR3, as DNA: TGTGCCAGTAGTCTGACTAGCGGGATCACCGGGGAGCTGTTTTTT. The encoded protein is CASSLTSGITGELFF.

The rearrangement uses TRBV4-2 and TRBJ1-1, with D perhaps matching TRBD1 (6 bases). With 1 base removed from V and 0 bases from J, the gap between germline ends came to 12 bases. The CDR3 is 16 residues long. From germline, CDR1 is LGHNA and CDR2 YNFKEQ. DNA for the CDR3: TGTGCCAGCAGCCAAGGGACAGAGGCTGTGAACACTGAAGCTTTCTTT. As protein: CASSQGTEAVNTEAFF.

The chain's CDR3 is CASSLDGTGYEQYF. For the CDR3, the DNA is TGTGCCAGCAGCTTAGATGGGACAGGCTACGAGCAGTACTTC. This chain uses TRBV11-2 with TRBJ2-7; 8 nucleotides match TRBD1. The CDR3 contains 14 residues. V was clipped by 0 bases and J by 3 bases; unmatched bases: 1. Germline CDR1 and CDR2: SGHAT and FQNNGV.

The V and J genes are TRBV29-1 and TRBJ1-2, with D unresolved. Germline V gene sequence: CDR1 SQVTM, CDR2 ANQGSEA. Trimming pared 0 bases from V and 3 bases from J, leaving 8 bases between. The CDR3 sequence is 13 residues long. The CDR3 spells CSVEDNPYYGYTF. DNA of the CDR3: TGCAGCGTTGAAGACAACCCTTACTATGGCTACACCTTC.

CDR3 sequence: CASSQDGTDYNEQFF. In nucleotides, the CDR3 is TGCGCCAGCAGCCAAGATGGGACTGATTACAATGAGCAGTTCTTC. The rearrangement uses TRBV4-1 and TRBJ2-1; a weak D match, TRBD2 (6 bases). The CDR3 covers 15 residues. Trimming stripped 0 bases from V and 4 bases from J, with 10 bases between. Germline CDR1 and CDR2: MGHRA and YSYEKL.

This sequence joins TRBV30 and TRBJ1-2, with no clear D. V was pared by 8 bases and J by 8 bases, with 12 bases between. Germline CDR1 GTSNPN, CDR2 SVGIG (reference sequence). The CDR3 runs to 10 residues. The CDR3 bases are TGTGCCCACCGGGCGGCAGGCTACACCTTC. This codes for CAHRAAGYTF.

The V gene is TRBV2, the J gene TRBJ2-3; 10 nucleotides match TRBD2. Trimming took 7 bases from V and 1 from J; bases not matched to a gene: 17. The CDR3 loop spans 19 amino acids. Germline loops: CDR1 SNHLY, CDR2 FYNNEI. The chain's CDR3 is CASKARLAGARYGTDTQYF. The CDR3 DNA reads as TGTGCCAGCAAGGCACGGCTAGCGGGAGCGAGGTACGGCACAGATACGCAGTATTTT.

Turning to this clone: Other DNA sequences within the sample encode an identical CDR3. The V and J genes are TRBV27 and TRBJ2-7, with a possible D match to TRBD2 (6 bases). Trimming removed 5 bases at V and 6 bases at J, with 17 bases between. Germline CDR1 and CDR2: MNHEY and SMNVEV (reference sequence). This CDR3 is 14 amino acids long. The CDR3 region is CASSPGLGGLEQYF. In DNA form, the CDR3 reads TGTGCCAGCAGTCCGGGACTGGGAGGACTCGAGCAGTACTTC.

The rearrangement joins TRBV5-6 to TRBJ2-5; D unclear. Trimming shortened V by 4 bases and J by 11 bases, and 18 bases separated the two germline ends. Germline-derived CDR1 and CDR2 are SGHDT and YYEEEE. The length of the CDR3 is 13 residues. The CDR3 DNA is TGTGCCAGCAGCCGGGCTACATCCTATGAGCAGTACTTC. This codes for CASSRATSYEQYF.

This sequence joins TRBV11-2 and TRBJ1-5, with D possibly matching TRBD1 (5 bases). The V gene's germline CDR1 is SGHAT and CDR2 FQNNGV. Trimming stripped 5 bases from V and 2 bases from J, with 10 bases between. This CDR3 has 14 residues. CDR3 protein: CASSPGGGNQPQHF. The CDR3 DNA follows: TGTGCCAGCAGCCCGGGGGGGGGCAATCAGCCCCAGCATTTT.